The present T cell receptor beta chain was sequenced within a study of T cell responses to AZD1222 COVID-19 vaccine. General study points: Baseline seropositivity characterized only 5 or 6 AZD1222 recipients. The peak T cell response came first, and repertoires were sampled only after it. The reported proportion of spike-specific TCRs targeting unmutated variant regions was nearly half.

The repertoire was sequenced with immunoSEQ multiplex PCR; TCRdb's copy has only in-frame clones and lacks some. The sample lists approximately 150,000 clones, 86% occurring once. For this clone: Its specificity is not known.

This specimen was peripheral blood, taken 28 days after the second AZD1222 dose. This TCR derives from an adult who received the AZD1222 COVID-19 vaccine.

CDR3: CASSPPAGDNEQFF. The CDR3 DNA is TGTGCCAGCTCACCACCGGCGGGAGATAATGAGCAGTTCTTC. J is TRBJ2-1 and V is TRBV18, with 7 bases lining up with TRBD2. The CDR3 is made up of 14 amino acids. After removal of 0 bases from V and 7 bases from J, the junction contained 3 bases not matched to a gene. Germline loops: CDR1 KGHSH, CDR2 LQKENI.